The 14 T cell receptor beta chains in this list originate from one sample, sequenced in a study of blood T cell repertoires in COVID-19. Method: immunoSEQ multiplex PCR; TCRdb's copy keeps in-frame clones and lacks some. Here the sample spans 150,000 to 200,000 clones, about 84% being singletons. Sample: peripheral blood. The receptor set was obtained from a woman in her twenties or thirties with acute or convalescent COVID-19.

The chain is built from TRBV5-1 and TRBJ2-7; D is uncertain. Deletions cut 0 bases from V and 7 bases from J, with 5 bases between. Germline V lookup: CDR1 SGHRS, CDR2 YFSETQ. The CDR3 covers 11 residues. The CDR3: CASSLVGEQYF. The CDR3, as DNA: TGCGCCAGCAGCTTGGTCGGGGAGCAGTACTTC.

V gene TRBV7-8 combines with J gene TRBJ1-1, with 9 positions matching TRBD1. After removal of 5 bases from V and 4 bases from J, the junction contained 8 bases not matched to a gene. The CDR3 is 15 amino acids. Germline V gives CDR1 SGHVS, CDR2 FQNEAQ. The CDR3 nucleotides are TGTGCCAGCAGCGGTCGTCGGGACAGGGCCACTGAAGCTTTCTTT. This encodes CASSGRRDRATEAFF.

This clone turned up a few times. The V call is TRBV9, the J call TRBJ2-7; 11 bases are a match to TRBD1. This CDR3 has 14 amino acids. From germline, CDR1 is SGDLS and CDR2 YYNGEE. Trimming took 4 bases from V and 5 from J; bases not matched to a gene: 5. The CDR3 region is CASSLRTGGDEQYF. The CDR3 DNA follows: TGTGCCAGCAGCCTGAGGACAGGGGGCGACGAGCAGTACTTC.

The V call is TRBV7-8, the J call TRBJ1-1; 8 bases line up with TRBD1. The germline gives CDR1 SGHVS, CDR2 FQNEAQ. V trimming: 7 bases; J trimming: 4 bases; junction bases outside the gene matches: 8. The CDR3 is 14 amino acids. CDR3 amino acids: CASTHVQGGTEAFF. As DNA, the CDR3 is TGTGCCAGCACCCATGTACAGGGGGGCACTGAAGCTTTCTTT.

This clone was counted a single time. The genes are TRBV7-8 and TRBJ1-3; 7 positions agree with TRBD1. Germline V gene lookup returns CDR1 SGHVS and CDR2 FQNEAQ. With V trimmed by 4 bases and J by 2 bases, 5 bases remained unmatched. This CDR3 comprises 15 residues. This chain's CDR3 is CASSSDRSPGNTIYF. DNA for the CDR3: TGTGCCAGCAGCTCGGACAGGTCTCCTGGAAACACCATATATTTT.

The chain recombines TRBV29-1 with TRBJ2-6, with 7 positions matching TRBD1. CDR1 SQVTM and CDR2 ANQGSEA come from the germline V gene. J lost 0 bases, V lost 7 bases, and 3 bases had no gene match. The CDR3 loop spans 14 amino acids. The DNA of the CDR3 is TGCAGCGCGGCAGGGGGCTCTGGGGCCAACGTCCTGACTTTC. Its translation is CSAAGGSGANVLTF.

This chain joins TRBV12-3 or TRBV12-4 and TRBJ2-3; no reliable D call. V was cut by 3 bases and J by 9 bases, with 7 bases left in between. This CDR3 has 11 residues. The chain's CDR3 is CASSFERTQYF. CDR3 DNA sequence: TGTGCCAGCAGTTTCGAGCGAACGCAGTATTTT.

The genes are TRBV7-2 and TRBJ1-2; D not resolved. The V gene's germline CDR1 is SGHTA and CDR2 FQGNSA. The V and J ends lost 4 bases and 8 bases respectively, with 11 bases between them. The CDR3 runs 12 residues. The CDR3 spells CASSSTRIGYTF. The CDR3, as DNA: TGTGCCAGCAGCTCTACCCGCATCGGCTACACCTTC.

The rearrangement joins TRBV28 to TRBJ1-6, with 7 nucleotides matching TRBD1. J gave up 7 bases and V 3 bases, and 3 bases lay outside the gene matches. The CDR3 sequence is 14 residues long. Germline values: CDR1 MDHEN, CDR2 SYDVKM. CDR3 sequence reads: CASSFPGQNSPLHF. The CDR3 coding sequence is TGTGCCAGCAGTTTTCCGGGACAGAATTCACCCCTCCACTTT. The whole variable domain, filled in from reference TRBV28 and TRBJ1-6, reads DVKVTQSSRYLVKRTGEKVFLECVQDMDHENMFWYRQDPGLGLRLIYFSYDVKMKEKGDIPEGYSVSREKKERFSLILESASTNQTSMYLCASSFPGQNSPLHFGNGTRLTVT.

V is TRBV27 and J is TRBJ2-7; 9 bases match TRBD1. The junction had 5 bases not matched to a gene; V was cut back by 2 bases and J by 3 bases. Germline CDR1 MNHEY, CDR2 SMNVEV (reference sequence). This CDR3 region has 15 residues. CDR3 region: CASSLKVDRGYEQYF. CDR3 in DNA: TGTGCCAGCAGTTTAAAGGTGGACAGGGGCTACGAGCAGTACTTC.

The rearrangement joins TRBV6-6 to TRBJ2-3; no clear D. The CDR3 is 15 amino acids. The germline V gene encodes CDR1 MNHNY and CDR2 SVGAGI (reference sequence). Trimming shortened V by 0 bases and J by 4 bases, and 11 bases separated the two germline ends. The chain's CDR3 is CASSYSLPGPDTQYF. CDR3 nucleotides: TGTGCCAGCAGTTACTCGCTACCGGGTCCAGATACGCAGTATTTT.

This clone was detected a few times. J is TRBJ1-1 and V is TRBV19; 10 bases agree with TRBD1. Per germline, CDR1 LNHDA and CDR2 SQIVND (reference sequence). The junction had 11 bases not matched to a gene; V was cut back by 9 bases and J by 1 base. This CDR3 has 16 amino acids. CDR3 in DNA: TGTGCCAGCATTGACAGGGGGCTGAGATGGAACACTGAAGCTTTCTTT. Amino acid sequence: CASIDRGLRWNTEAFF.

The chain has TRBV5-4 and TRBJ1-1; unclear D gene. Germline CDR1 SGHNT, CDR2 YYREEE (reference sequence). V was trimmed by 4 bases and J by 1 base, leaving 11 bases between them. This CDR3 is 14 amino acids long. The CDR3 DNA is TGTGCCAGCAGCCCCGCCCGAGGGAACACTGAAGCTTTCTTT. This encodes CASSPARGNTEAFF.

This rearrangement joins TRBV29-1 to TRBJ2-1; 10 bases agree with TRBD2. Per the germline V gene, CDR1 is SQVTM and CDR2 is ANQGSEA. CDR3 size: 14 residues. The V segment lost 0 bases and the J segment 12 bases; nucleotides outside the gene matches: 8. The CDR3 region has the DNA TGCAGCGTTGAAGAGTTGGCAGCGGGAGGGGGGCAGTTCTTC. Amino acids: CSVEELAAGGGQFF.